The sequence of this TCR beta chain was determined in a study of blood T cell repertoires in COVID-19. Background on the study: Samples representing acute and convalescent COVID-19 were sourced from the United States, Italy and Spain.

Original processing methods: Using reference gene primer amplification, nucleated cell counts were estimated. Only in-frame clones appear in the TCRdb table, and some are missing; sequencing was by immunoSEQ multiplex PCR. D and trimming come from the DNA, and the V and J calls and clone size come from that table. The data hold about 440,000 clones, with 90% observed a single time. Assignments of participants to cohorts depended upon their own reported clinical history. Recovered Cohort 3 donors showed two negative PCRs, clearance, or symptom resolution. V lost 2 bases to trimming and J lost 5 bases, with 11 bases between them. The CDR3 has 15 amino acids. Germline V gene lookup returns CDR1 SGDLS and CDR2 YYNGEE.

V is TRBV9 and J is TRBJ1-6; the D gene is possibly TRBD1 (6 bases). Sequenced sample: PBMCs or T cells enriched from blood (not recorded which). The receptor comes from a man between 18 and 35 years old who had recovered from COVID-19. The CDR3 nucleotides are TGTGCCAGCAGCGTTAGTACAGGGAATAATTCACCCCTCCACTTT. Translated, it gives CASSVSTGNNSPLHF.